These 29 T cell receptor beta chains were all obtained from the same sample, sequenced in a study. Each CDR3 protein gets one entry after TCRdb re-called the RT-PCR reads with MiXCR. The sample records about 700,000 distinct CDR3 sequences, 14% being singletons. The sequenced sample was memory CD4+ T cells from blood. The source of these receptors is a female donor in good health, serving as a healthy control.

This clonotype was detected many times. The rearrangement uses TRBV6-5 and TRBJ2-3, with no clear D. The CDR3 has 14 residues. The germline V and J ends were trimmed by 0 bases and 2 bases, with 6 bases remaining between them. Germline assignment: CDR1 MNHEY and CDR2 SVGAGI. CDR3 residues: CASSYSDPTDTQYF. The CDR3 DNA sequence: TGTGCCAGCAGTTACTCAGACCCCACAGATACGCAGTATTTT.

There are many counts of this clonotype. The chain is built from TRBV20-1 and TRBJ2-7; D possibly corresponds to TRBD1 (6 bases). CDR1 is DFQATT, CDR2 SNEGSKA, per germline (reference sequence). This CDR3 comprises 15 residues. V was cut by 6 bases and J by 0 bases, with 18 bases left in between. The CDR3 nucleotides are TGCAGTGCACAGGACAGTACTTTAAGCTCCTACGAGCAGTACTTC. Translating it yields CSAQDSTLSSYEQYF.

There are a few counts of this clonotype. The chain carries TRBV7-2 and TRBJ2-3, with D possibly matching TRBD2 (5 bases). Trimming pared 3 bases from V and 3 bases from J, leaving 10 bases between. This CDR3 region has 14 residues. CDR1 is SGHTA, CDR2 FQGNSA, per germline. CDR3 amino acids: CASSFSGVTDTQYF. DNA of the CDR3: TGTGCCAGCAGCTTTTCCGGGGTAACAGATACGCAGTATTTT.

V and J are TRBV7-3 and TRBJ2-1; weak D call: TRBD2 (7 bases). This CDR3 is built from 18 residues. V lost 5 bases and J 7 bases, leaving 27 bases between the germline ends. In germline, CDR1 is SGHTA, CDR2 FQGTGA. DNA of the CDR3: TGTGCCAGCAGCCGGACGAGCGCAGGGGTGGCTAGCGGAAATGAGCAGTTCTTC. Amino acids: CASSRTSAGVASGNEQFF.

This clonotype was recorded at least ten times. This chain joins TRBV4-2 and TRBJ2-1; D is perhaps TRBD1 (6 bases). This CDR3 has 15 residues. Looked up from germline, CDR1 is LGHNA and CDR2 is YNFKEQ. V lost 0 bases and J 3 bases, leaving 9 bases between the germline ends. CDR3 nucleotide sequence: TGTGCCAGCAGCCAAGAAGGGACAAGCTACAATGAGCAGTTCTTC. This codes for CASSQEGTSYNEQFF.

This chain joins TRBV12-3 or TRBV12-4 and TRBJ1-2; a weak D match, TRBD1 (6 bases). The CDR3 has 16 amino acids. V lost 5 bases and J 1 base, leaving 17 bases between the germline ends. The CDR3 DNA reads TGTGCCAGCAGTCTCAGGGGCCCCATCTTTAACTATGGCTACACCTTC. Its translation is CASSLRGPIFNYGYTF.

This clonotype was counted between two and nine times. The chain is built from TRBV27 and TRBJ2-1; D possibly corresponds to TRBD2 (5 bases). Trimming pared 2 bases from V and 2 bases from J, leaving 10 bases between. The CDR3 is 15 amino acids. CDR1 and CDR2 from the germline V gene are MNHEY and SMNVEV (reference sequence). The CDR3: CASSLQRHTYNEQFF. The CDR3 nucleotides read TGTGCCAGCAGTTTACAGCGGCACACCTACAATGAGCAGTTCTTC.

This sequence joins TRBV2 and TRBJ2-7; 8 bases agree with TRBD2. The trim removed 6 bases at V and 13 bases at J, leaving 8 bases unmatched. Germline CDR1 SNHLY, CDR2 FYNNEI. The CDR3 loop spans 11 amino acids. This CDR3 reads CASSAGRALYF. CDR3 sequence (DNA): TGTGCCAGCAGCGCCGGGAGGGCGCTCTACTTC.

V and J are TRBV7-2 and TRBJ2-5; either TRBD1 or TRBD2 may supply D (5 bases each). Germline V gene lookup returns CDR1 SGHTA and CDR2 FQGNSA. Between the trimmed V and J ends, which lost 0 bases and 7 bases, there was a span of 15 bases. This CDR3 region has 15 residues. DNA for the CDR3: TGTGCCAGCAGCTTAGCGACGGGGCCGAGAGGGACCCAGTACTTC. Amino acids: CASSLATGPRGTQYF.

The rearrangement uses TRBV28 and TRBJ2-1; D remains ambiguous. The CDR3 length is 15 residues. V lost 2 bases and J lost 10, with 18 bases in between. Germline assignment: CDR1 MDHEN and CDR2 SYDVKM. CDR3: CASSLVTVASREQFF. The CDR3 DNA follows: TGTGCCAGCAGTTTAGTTACAGTAGCATCCAGGGAGCAGTTCTTC.

The rearrangement joins TRBV20-1 to TRBJ1-1, with D perhaps TRBD1 (5 bases). This CDR3 contains 14 residues. V was cut by 1 base and J by 7 bases, with 16 bases left in between. Per germline, CDR1 DFQATT and CDR2 SNEGSKA (reference sequence). The CDR3 DNA reads TGCAGTGCTAGAGTCGGTACAGGTTCGGATGAAGCTTTCTTT. Protein sequence: CSARVGTGSDEAFF.

In its sample, this clonotype was seen a few times. The chain combines TRBV30 with TRBJ1-5; TRBD1 aligns across 8 bases. Germline V gene sequence: CDR1 GTSNPN, CDR2 SVGIG (reference sequence). The ends lost 2 bases at V and 2 bases at J; junction bases unmatched: 5. This CDR3 comprises 15 residues. Here the CDR3 reads CAWSLKGQGNQPQHF. The CDR3 DNA sequence: TGTGCCTGGAGTCTAAAGGGACAGGGCAATCAGCCCCAGCATTTT.

Ten or more counts support this clonotype. This chain uses TRBV7-2 with TRBJ2-7; D gene uncertain. The germline CDR1 and CDR2 sequences are SGHTA and FQGNSA. This CDR3 contains 13 residues. Trimming cost V 5 bases and J 3 bases, with 11 bases left between them. The CDR3 nucleotides read TGTGCCAGCAGCCCCACGAGAGGCTACGAGCAGTACTTC. It translates to CASSPTRGYEQYF.

This clonotype has only a few counts. The rearrangement uses TRBV29-1 and TRBJ2-7; TRBD1 might be the D (6 bases). The CDR3 covers 12 residues. The ends were cut back, 4 bases at V and 8 bases at J, with 15 bases in the middle. The germline CDR1 and CDR2 sequences are SQVTM and ANQGSEA. CDR3 protein: CSVVWDKAQQYF. Here the CDR3 DNA reads TGCAGCGTTGTCTGGGACAAGGCGCAGCAGTACTTC.

The sample holds many counts of this clonotype. V and J are TRBV20-1 and TRBJ2-1, with 12 bases aligning to TRBD2. The V gene's germline CDR1 is DFQATT and CDR2 SNEGSKA (reference sequence). This CDR3 is built from 16 residues. With 1 base clipped from V and 4 bases from J, the junction kept 5 bases outside the gene matches. CDR3 loop: CSARGLAGGGYNEQFF. As DNA, the CDR3 is TGCAGTGCTAGAGGCCTAGCGGGAGGGGGTTACAATGAGCAGTTCTTC.

The chain employs TRBV19 and TRBJ2-3; 10 bases agree with TRBD2. The junction had 4 bases not matched to a gene; V was cut back by 5 bases and J by 5 bases. The CDR3 is made up of 14 amino acids. Germline CDR1 and CDR2: LNHDA and SQIVND (reference sequence). CDR3: CASSASGREDTQYF. CDR3 nucleotide sequence: TGTGCCAGTAGTGCTAGCGGGAGAGAAGATACGCAGTATTTT.

Only a few counts were recorded for this clonotype. This chain uses TRBV3-1 with TRBJ2-1, with TRBD2 as a possible D gene (5 bases). Trimming shortened V by 1 base and J by 6 bases, and 13 bases separated the two germline ends. Germline V gene lookup returns CDR1 LGHDT and CDR2 YNNKEL (reference sequence). The CDR3 is 15 residues long. The CDR3 region has the DNA TGTGCCAGCAGCCAAGGGCGGACCGCGGGCAATGAGCAGTTCTTC. Encoded protein: CASSQGRTAGNEQFF.

This clonotype was seen ten or more times. The chain joins TRBV28 to TRBJ2-1; 7 nucleotides align to TRBD2. The J segment lost 7 bases and the V segment lost 3 bases, leaving 6 bases of the junction unmatched. The CDR3 has 14 residues. Looked up from germline, CDR1 is MDHEN and CDR2 is SYDVKM. The CDR3 loop is CASSLGGSRNEQFF. In nucleotides, the CDR3 is TGTGCCAGCAGTTTGGGCGGGAGTAGGAATGAGCAGTTCTTC.

This clonotype was recorded many times. This rearrangement joins TRBV6-5 to TRBJ2-6, with 7 nucleotides matching TRBD1. Germline loops: CDR1 MNHEY, CDR2 SVGAGI. The CDR3 covers 13 residues. The junction had 1 base not matched to a gene; V was cut back by 2 bases and J by 9 bases. Here the CDR3 DNA reads TGTGCCAGCAGTTACGGGGACAGCAACGTCCTGACTTTC. Protein: CASSYGDSNVLTF.

This clonotype was recorded a few times. The chain employs TRBV11-2 and TRBJ2-2; D is tentatively TRBD1 or TRBD2 (6 bases each). CDR3 length: 15 residues. The V gene lost 3 bases and the J gene lost 6 bases, with 14 bases spanning the gap. CDR1 is SGHAT and CDR2 is FQNNGV in the germline V gene. CDR3 loop: CASSFPRGQAGELFF. The CDR3 DNA is TGTGCCAGCAGCTTTCCCCGGGGGCAGGCCGGGGAGCTGTTTTTT.

This clonotype appeared a few times. Here the CDR3 DNA reads TGCAGTCCCTTTATGACAGGTGGCTATGGCTACACCTTC. Translated, it gives CSPFMTGGYGYTF. This chain links TRBV20-1 with TRBJ1-2, with a possible D match to TRBD1 (6 bases). The CDR3 spans 13 residues. Germline V gene sequence: CDR1 DFQATT, CDR2 SNEGSKA (reference sequence). The V gene lost 8 bases and the J gene lost 4 bases, with 17 bases spanning the gap.

Only a few counts were recorded for this clonotype. The chain is built from TRBV20-1 and TRBJ1-4, with 7 bases matching TRBD1. Germline V gene data show CDR1 as DFQATT and CDR2 as SNEGSKA (reference sequence). The CDR3 spans 15 residues. Trimming at V came to 6 bases and at J to 4 bases, leaving 11 bases not matched to a gene. CDR3 bases: TGCAGTGCCGGGAAGACGGACAGGCGTAATGAAAAACTGTTTTTT. Translating it yields CSAGKTDRRNEKLFF.

The chain combines TRBV3-1 with TRBJ2-2; D is ambiguous. Trimming took off 1 base at V and 5 bases at J, with 11 bases between the two ends. Germline lookup yields CDR1 LGHDT and CDR2 YNNKEL (reference sequence). CDR3 length: 15 residues. The CDR3 loop reads CASSQAGGGTGELFF. The CDR3 region has the DNA TGTGCCAGCAGCCAAGCAGGCGGCGGAACCGGGGAGCTGTTTTTT.

As DNA, the CDR3 is TGCGCCAGCAGCTTGACAGGGGGGAGAGCGAACACTGAAGCTTTCTTT. Encoded protein: CASSLTGGRANTEAFF. This chain connects TRBV5-1 to TRBJ1-1, with TRBD1 identical over 8 bases. V was pared by 1 base and J by 1 base, with 6 bases of the junction left unmatched. The CDR3 covers 16 residues. Germline V gene data show CDR1 as SGHRS and CDR2 as YFSETQ.

This clonotype was seen more than once but under ten times. J is TRBJ2-1 and V is TRBV20-1; 10 positions match TRBD2. The CDR3 spans 15 residues. In germline, CDR1 is DFQATT, CDR2 SNEGSKA (reference sequence). Germline trimming cut 5 bases from V and 10 bases from J; bases unmatched to any gene: 14. CDR3 region: CSAQRGASGGPEQFF. For the CDR3, the DNA is TGCAGTGCTCAACGGGGGGCTAGCGGGGGTCCGGAGCAGTTCTTC.

The chain combines TRBV28 with TRBJ1-6; D unclear. The CDR3 runs 11 residues. Trimming took off 7 bases at V and 5 bases at J, with 3 bases between the two ends. Germline V gene sequence: CDR1 MDHEN, CDR2 SYDVKM. The CDR3 DNA reads as TGTGCCAGCAATGATAATTCACCCCTCCACTTT. It translates to CASNDNSPLHF. Using reference TRBV28 and TRBJ1-6 for the parts outside the CDR3, the full variable domain is DVKVTQSSRYLVKRTGEKVFLECVQDMDHENMFWYRQDPGLGLRLIYFSYDVKMKEKGDIPEGYSVSREKKERFSLILESASTNQTSMYLCASNDNSPLHFGNGTRLTVT.

This clonotype appeared many times. The rearrangement uses TRBV15 and TRBJ1-2; D gene unclear. The CDR3 has 13 amino acids. The V and J ends lost 0 bases and 4 bases respectively, with 6 bases between them. Germline CDR1 and CDR2: LNHNV and YYDKDF (reference sequence). CDR3 sequence: CATSRDLGYGYTF. The CDR3 DNA follows: TGTGCCACCAGCAGAGATTTGGGCTATGGCTACACCTTC.

This clonotype was detected a few times. The chain links TRBV20-1 to TRBJ1-5; no firm D call. The V end lost 7 bases, the J end lost 5 bases, and 15 bases lay between the germline ends. The germline CDR1 and CDR2 sequences are DFQATT and SNEGSKA (reference sequence). The CDR3 extends over 13 amino acids. DNA for the CDR3: TGCAGTGTTAACTACGGTTTCTATCAGCCCCAGCATTTT. Translation: CSVNYGFYQPQHF.

This clonotype was seen a handful of times. The chain uses TRBV20-1 and TRBJ2-7; D is unclear. The CDR3 is 13 residues long. The germline CDR1 and CDR2 sequences are DFQATT and SNEGSKA (reference sequence). Deletions cut 3 bases from V and 3 bases from J, with 12 bases between. CDR3 loop: CSASGIGNYEQYF. CDR3 in DNA: TGCAGTGCTAGCGGTATAGGCAACTACGAGCAGTACTTC.